This T cell receptor (beta chain) comes out of a study of OX40 agonist ivuxolimab in advanced cancers. Some background on the complete study: Ivuxolimab was a fully human IgG2 agonistic monoclonal antibody targeting the costimulatory receptor OX40 (CD134). The point of sequencing TCRbeta in the periphery was to test whether ivuxolimab changed TCR sequence diversity and drove clonal T-cell expansion. Patients were allowed to have had prior anti-PD-1, anti-PD-L1 or anti-CTLA-4 therapy, and more than 30% of the dose-escalation patients had previously received checkpoint inhibitors. The monotherapy dose-escalation portion (N of about 52 patients) of the phase I ivuxolimab trial is reported in the paper. Partial responses occurred in three dose-escalation patients, of whom one had hepatocellular carcinoma and two had cutaneous melanoma. Intravenous ivuxolimab was administered to patients every 2 weeks at six dose levels: 0.01, 0.1, 0.3, 1.5, 3 and 10 mg/kg. The dose-escalation cohort was 80% to 90% male with a mean age of approximately 60 years, ranging from 23 to 79. Of the roughly 52 dose-escalation patients, hepatocellular carcinoma was present in roughly 19, melanoma in roughly 15, renal cell carcinoma in 9 and head and neck cancer in 9. Results the study describes overall, beyond this receptor: Low levels of normalized T-cell clonal expansion were also seen in some patients who did not respond. After ivuxolimab, more expanded clones were found on average in CD8+ T cells than in CD4+ T cells. Antigen specificity was not determined for the clonally expanded peripheral T cells. At doses from 0.1 to 3.0 mg/kg, clonal expansion was seen in both CD4+ and CD8+ blood T cells between baseline and week 6. Partial responders in the 0.1-3.0 mg/kg groups had among the lowest normalized peripheral clonal expansion, especially among CD8+ T cells.

Patients with a history of autoimmune disease or receiving systemic immunosuppression were excluded from the trial. Peripheral blood for TCR sequencing was collected from all dose cohorts at baseline, on cycle 4 day 1, and on cycle 7 day 1. The samples were drawn from a first-in-human, open-label, multicenter phase I dose-escalation trial of ivuxolimab. Adults with locally advanced or metastatic melanoma, renal cell carcinoma, hepatocellular carcinoma or head and neck squamous cell carcinoma were enrolled in the trial. Before TCR sequencing, CD4+ T cells and CD8+ T cells from peripheral blood were sorted into separate populations. To sequence the TCRbeta CDR3 region, genomic DNA was isolated from the sorted cells. The immunoSEQ Assay was used to sequence the TCRbeta CDR3 regions. Here the immuneACCESS table is served through TCRdb, limited to in-frame sequences with V and J called. Missing clones are a known gap in these copies; in checked studies unresolved V genes cover under half, and the rest lacks a known reason. This sample has roughly 86,000 clones in its table, and approximately 90% of those were observed once. Roughly 1.1% of the sample belongs to the ten largest clones.

A distance of 12 bases separates the germline ends of V and J, which lose 6 bases and 5 bases respectively. Its CDR3 holds 13 amino acids, cysteine through phenylalanine. The kept DNA is CDR3 alone, 39 bases in frame from the first base. CDR1 and CDR2 were assigned from the germline V gene as WSHSY and SAAADI. Comment on this clone: Its antigen is currently not known. No base quality values were provided; no much bigger clone lies one nucleotide off.

This clonotype originated in an adult with an advanced solid tumor such as melanoma, head and neck, liver or kidney cancer. The V gene is TRBV10-2 and the J gene is TRBJ2-3; the D gene lacks a confident call. Sequences were derived from CD4+ or CD8+ T cells sorted from blood, sampled in a trial of the OX40 agonist ivuxolimab. The CDR3 has the sequence CASRGTELDTQYF. Read as DNA, the sequence is TGCGCCAGCAGAGGAACTGAGCTAGATACGCAGTATTTT.